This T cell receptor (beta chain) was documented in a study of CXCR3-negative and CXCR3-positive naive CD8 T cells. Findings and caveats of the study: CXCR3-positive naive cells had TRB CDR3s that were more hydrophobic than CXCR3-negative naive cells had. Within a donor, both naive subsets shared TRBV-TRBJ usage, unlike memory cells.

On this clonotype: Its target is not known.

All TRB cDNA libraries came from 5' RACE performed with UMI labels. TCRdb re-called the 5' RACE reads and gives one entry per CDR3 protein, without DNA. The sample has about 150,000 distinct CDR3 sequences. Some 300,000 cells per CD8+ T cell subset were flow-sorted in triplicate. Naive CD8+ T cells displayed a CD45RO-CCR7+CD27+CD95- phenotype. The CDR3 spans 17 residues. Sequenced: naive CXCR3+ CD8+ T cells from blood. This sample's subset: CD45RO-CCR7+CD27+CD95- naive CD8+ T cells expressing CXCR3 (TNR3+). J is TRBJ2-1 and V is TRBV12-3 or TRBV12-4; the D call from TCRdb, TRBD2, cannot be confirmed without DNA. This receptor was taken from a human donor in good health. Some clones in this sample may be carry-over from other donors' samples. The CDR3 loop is CASSPRTSGGFGNEQFF.